This T cell receptor (beta chain) was captured by sequencing in a study of response to subunit inactivated influenza vaccine. TCRdb re-called the RT-PCR reads with MiXCR, one entry per CDR3 protein. Here the sample spans about 480,000 distinct CDR3 sequences, 25% being singletons. This sample comprised CD4+ T cells sorted from PBMCs, obtained around 5 days after vaccination. This TCR came from a man aged 45-65 years who received an inactivated influenza vaccine.

The CDR3 loop is CASSLDTRETQYF. Here the CDR3 DNA reads TGCGCCAGCAGCTTGGACACACGGGAGACCCAGTACTTC. V gene TRBV5-1 combines with J gene TRBJ2-5, with D uncertain. The length of the CDR3 is 13 residues. V was cut by 0 bases and J by 5 bases, with 8 bases left in between. Germline V gene lookup returns CDR1 SGHRS and CDR2 YFSETQ. The entire variable domain, with the rest obtained from reference TRBV5-1 and TRBJ2-5, is as follows: KAGVTQTPRYLIKTRGQQVTLSCSPISGHRSVSWYQQTPGQGLQFLFEYFSETQRNKGNFPGRFSGRQFSNSRSEMNVSTLELGDSALYLCASSLDTRETQYFGPGTRLLVL.